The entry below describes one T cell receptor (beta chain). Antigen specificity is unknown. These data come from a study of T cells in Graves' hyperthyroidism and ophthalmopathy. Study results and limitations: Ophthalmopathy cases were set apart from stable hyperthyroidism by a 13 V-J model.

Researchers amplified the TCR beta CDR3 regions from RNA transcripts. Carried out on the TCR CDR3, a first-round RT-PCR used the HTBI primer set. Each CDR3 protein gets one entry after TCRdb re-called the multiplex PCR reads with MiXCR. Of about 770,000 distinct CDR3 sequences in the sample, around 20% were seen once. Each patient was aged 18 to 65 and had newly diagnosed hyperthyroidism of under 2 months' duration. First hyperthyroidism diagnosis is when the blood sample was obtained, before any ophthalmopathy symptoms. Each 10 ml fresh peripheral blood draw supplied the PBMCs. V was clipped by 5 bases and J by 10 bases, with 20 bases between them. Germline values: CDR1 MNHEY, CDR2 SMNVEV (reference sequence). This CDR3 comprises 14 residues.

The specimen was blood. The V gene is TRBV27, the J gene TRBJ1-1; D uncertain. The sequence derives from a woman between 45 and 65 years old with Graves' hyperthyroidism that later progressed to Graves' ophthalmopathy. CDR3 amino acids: CASSPQAARNGAFF. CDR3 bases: TGTGCCAGCAGTCCTCAGGCAGCCCGGAATGGAGCTTTCTTT.